This is a list of T cell receptor beta chains from one sample in a study of T cell clonotyping in hematopoietic cell transplantation. Libraries were prepared by immunoSEQ multiplex PCR; TCRdb keeps only in-frame clonotypes and omits some of them. This table holds roughly 8,300 clones, more than 60% found once. This sample comprised peripheral blood mononuclear cells, obtained before stem cell transplant. The receptor set was obtained from a man aged 60 to 75 with acute myeloid leukemia. Some clones in this sample may be carry-over from other donors' samples. The CDR3 runs from the conserved cysteine through the conserved F or W. The D gene is left open where the match is weak. Clone size is stated in some rows and not others, as once, few, many or a class when expanded.

TRBV5-6	.	TRBJ2-2	13	.	TGTGCCAGCAGCTTCCCGAACACCGGGGAGCTGTTTTTT	CASSFPNTGELFF
TRBV2	.	TRBJ1-3	13	.	TGTGCCAGTGGCGGGGGTACTGGAAACACCATATATTTT	CASGGGTGNTIYF
TRBV5-6	.	TRBJ2-1	14	TRBD2	TGTGCCAGCAGCGGACTAGCGGGATACAATGAGCAGTTCTTC	CASSGLAGYNEQFF
TRBV30	.	TRBJ2-3	15	TRBD1	TGTGCCTGGAGTAGGGGACAGGGAAGATCAGATACGCAGTATTTT	CAWSRGQGRSDTQYF
TRBV5-4	few	TRBJ2-3	14	.	TGTGCCAGCAGCTTGGCGGGGACGGGAGATACGCAGTATTTT	CASSLAGTGDTQYF
TRBV19	.	TRBJ2-3	13	.	TGTGCCAGTAGTATCATCGACAGGGATACGCAGTATTTT	CASSIIDRDTQYF
TRBV4-1	.	TRBJ2-1	12	.	TGCGCCAGCAGCCAAGTACACAATGAGCAGTTCTTC	CASSQVHNEQFF
TRBV6-5	.	TRBJ2-7	16	.	TGTGCCAGCAGTTTCCTCCGGGTCCCCCCCCACTACGAGCAGTACTTC	CASSFLRVPPHYEQYF
TRBV10-1	once	TRBJ2-7	16	.	TGCGCCAGCAGTGAGTCGCACCCGGGGCTGGGGCACGAGCAGTACTTC	CASSESHPGLGHEQYF
TRBV10-3	once	TRBJ1-1	13	.	TGTGCCATGGCGGACAGCACGAACACTGAAGCTTTCTTT	CAMADSTNTEAFF
TRBV27	.	TRBJ2-7	16	.	TGTGCCAGCAGCCTTAACCGCCCGGGGAGCTCCTACGAGCAGTACTTC	CASSLNRPGSSYEQYF
TRBV5-1	.	TRBJ1-1	14	.	TGCGCCAGCAGCTTGGACAGGGTGAACACTGAAGCTTTCTTT	CASSLDRVNTEAFF
TRBV7-3	.	TRBJ1-3	15	TRBD1	TGTGCCAGCAGCCCGACAGGGGGCTCTGGAAACACCATATATTTT	CASSPTGGSGNTIYF
TRBV28	.	TRBJ2-7	18	TRBD1	TGTGCCAGCAGTTCAACAGGGGCCCTTCATCCTAGCTCCTACGAGCAGTACTTC	CASSSTGALHPSSYEQYF
TRBV27	.	TRBJ2-1	13	.	TGTGCCACCTTGAGGCCAGGCGGGGGCGAGCAGTTCTTC	CATLRPGGGEQFF
TRBV4-1	.	TRBJ2-7	14	.	TGCGCCAGCAGCCAAGGACGGAGCGGGTACGAGCAGTACTTC	CASSQGRSGYEQYF
TRBV2	.	TRBJ2-1	15	TRBD1	TGTGCCAGCATCCTCGGGGACAGCTCCTACAATGAGCAGTTCTTC	CASILGDSSYNEQFF
TRBV9	.	TRBJ2-7	14	TRBD1	TGTGCCAGCAGCCCCGAGACAGGGGCCTACGAGCAGTACTTC	CASSPETGAYEQYF
TRBV10-3	.	TRBJ1-5	14	.	TGTGCCATCAGTGAGTCCCGGGTCACTCAGCCCCAGCATTTT	CAISESRVTQPQHF
TRBV5-8	.	TRBJ1-2	13	.	TGTGCCAGCAGCTTGTGGGGGGAGAATGGCTACACCTTC	CASSLWGENGYTF
TRBV10-3	.	TRBJ1-6	11	.	TGTGCCATCAGAGATAATTCACCCCTCCACTTT	CAIRDNSPLHF
TRBV6-1	.	TRBJ2-3	15	TRBD2	TGTGCCAGCAGTCGGCTAGCGGGAGGAGGGGATACGCAGTATTTT	CASSRLAGGGDTQYF
TRBV29-1	.	TRBJ2-2	15	TRBD2	TGCAGCGCTGCTGCTACTAGCGGGGGTGGCGGGGAGCTGTTTTTT	CSAAATSGGGGELFF
TRBV27	.	TRBJ2-2	15	TRBD2	TGTGCCAGCATCCTAGTAGCGGGAGGTGGCGGGGAGCTGTTTTTT	CASILVAGGGGELFF
TRBV4-1	.	TRBJ2-6	18	TRBD2	TGCGCCAGCAGCCGCCCGACTAGCGGGGGGTCTGGGGCCAACGTCCTGACTTTC	CASSRPTSGGSGANVLTF
TRBV19	.	TRBJ1-6	16	TRBD1	TGTGCCAGTAGTTCCGGGACAGGGGGCTCGGAATCACCCCTCCACTTT	CASSSGTGGSESPLHF
TRBV14	.	TRBJ1-1	13	.	TGTGCCAGCAGCCCGCAGGCGAACACTGAAGCTTTCTTT	CASSPQANTEAFF
TRBV6-5	.	TRBJ1-1	13	.	TGTGCCAGCAGGCCTACAGGGCCCCGTGAAGCTTTCTTT	CASRPTGPREAFF
TRBV6-1	.	TRBJ1-1	16	.	TGTGCCAGCAGTGCCTTGGGGGGACTCTGGAACACTGAAGCTTTCTTT	CASSALGGLWNTEAFF
TRBV27	.	TRBJ2-7	16	.	TGTGCCAGCAGTTTGACAGGCTGGGGAGGAAACTACGAGCAGTACTTC	CASSLTGWGGNYEQYF
TRBV30	.	TRBJ1-1	14	.	TGTGCCTGGAGTGTAGGGCAGGTTGGGGGTGAAGCTTTCTTT	CAWSVGQVGGEAFF
TRBV28	.	TRBJ1-2	12	.	TGTGCCAGCAGTTACGGTAACTATGGCTACACCTTC	CASSYGNYGYTF
TRBV5-1	.	TRBJ2-7	13	.	TGCGCCAGCAGCCCTGAGGCGGCCTACGAGCAGTACTTC	CASSPEAAYEQYF
TRBV19	once	TRBJ2-7	13	.	TGTGCCAGTTCCGAGGGGGGGGCCGACGAGCAGTACTTC	CASSEGGADEQYF
TRBV13	.	TRBJ2-7	13	.	TGTGCCAGCAGTCCCCATCTAAACTACGAGCAGTACTTC	CASSPHLNYEQYF
TRBV19	.	TRBJ2-3	14	TRBD2	TGTGCCAGCTGCCCGGGAGGATACACAGATACGCAGTATTTT	CASCPGGYTDTQYF
TRBV29-1	.	TRBJ2-7	13	TRBD2	TGCAGCGTTATGAGCGGGGGTGGGGGCGAGCAGTACTTC	CSVMSGGGGEQYF
TRBV11-2	.	TRBJ2-1	14	TRBD2	TGTGCCAGCAGCTTAGGGGCGGGGGGGAATGAGCAGTTCTTC	CASSLGAGGNEQFF
TRBV5-4	.	TRBJ2-1	13	.	TGTGCCAGCAGCTTGGACCCATACAATGAGCAGTTCTTC	CASSLDPYNEQFF
TRBV7-9	.	TRBJ1-1	14	.	TGTGCCAGCAGCTTTTCAACAGGGAGCACTGAAGCTTTCTTT	CASSFSTGSTEAFF
TRBV2	.	TRBJ1-4	13	.	TGTGCCAGCCTAGGACAGTTTAATGAAAAACTGTTTTTT	CASLGQFNEKLFF
TRBV2	.	TRBJ1-4	14	.	TGTGCCAGCAGTGAGGAGACACCAAATGAAAAACTGTTTTTT	CASSEETPNEKLFF
TRBV19	.	TRBJ2-7	16	TRBD1	TGTGCCAGTAGTCCTCGGGACAGGTGGACCACCTACGAGCAGTACTTC	CASSPRDRWTTYEQYF
TRBV6-5	once	TRBJ2-2	15	TRBD1	TGTGCCAGCAGGGTCAGGGGGATACACACCGGGGAGCTGTTTTTT	CASRVRGIHTGELFF
TRBV10-2	few	TRBJ1-1	13	.	TGCGCCAGCAGTGGTATTGGGAACACTGAAGCTTTCTTT	CASSGIGNTEAFF
TRBV6-5	once	TRBJ2-3	14	.	TGTGCCAGCCGGGCCACCCGTCACACAGATACGCAGTATTTT	CASRATRHTDTQYF
TRBV28	.	TRBJ2-2	14	.	TGTGCCAGCAGTTTGAGTATGCTCACCGGGGAGCTGTTTTTT	CASSLSMLTGELFF
TRBV10-3	.	TRBJ2-4	14	TRBD2	TGTGCCATCAGTGAGTCTAGCGGGGGAAACATTCAGTACTTC	CAISESSGGNIQYF
TRBV4-1	once	TRBJ1-5	13	.	TGCGCCAGCAGCCAAGACGCCAATCAGCCCCAGCATTTT	CASSQDANQPQHF
TRBV6-5	.	TRBJ2-1	15	.	TGTGCCAGCAGTTACGAGAGGGTCGGCTACAATGAGCAGTTCTTC	CASSYERVGYNEQFF
TRBV5-1	.	TRBJ2-7	17	.	TGCGCCAGCAGCTTGGCCGGGGGGACAGCCAACACGGGTGGGCAGTACTTC	CASSLAGGTANTGGQYF
TRBV6-5	.	TRBJ2-7	14	.	TGTGCCAGCAGTTACTTTGGGACTGGTGAGGAGCAGTACTTC	CASSYFGTGEEQYF
TRBV5-1	few	TRBJ2-3	14	.	TGCGCCAGCAGCTTGGGCGTCTCCGCAGATACGCAGTATTTT	CASSLGVSADTQYF
TRBV27	.	TRBJ2-1	15	TRBD2	TGTGCCAGCAGTTTGGCGCGGGAGACCTACAATGAGCAGTTCTTC	CASSLARETYNEQFF
TRBV2	.	TRBJ1-2	16	.	TGTGCCAGCAGTGAGTGGGGGCCCACCTCTAACTATGGCTACACCTTC	CASSEWGPTSNYGYTF
TRBV5-6	.	TRBJ2-3	15	.	TGTGCCAGCAGCTTGGTCAGAGCAGGCTGGGATACGCAGTATTTT	CASSLVRAGWDTQYF
TRBV11-3	.	TRBJ2-1	15	.	TGTGCCAGCAGCTCCGGGATGGGATCCTACAATGAGCAGTTCTTC	CASSSGMGSYNEQFF
TRBV2	.	TRBJ2-7	12	TRBD2	TGTGCCAGCGCGGGAGAAGGGAACGAGCAGTACTTC	CASAGEGNEQYF
TRBV4-1	.	TRBJ2-7	16	.	TGCGCCAGCAGCCAAGGCACCGGGACCTTGCCTTACGAGCAGTACTTC	CASSQGTGTLPYEQYF